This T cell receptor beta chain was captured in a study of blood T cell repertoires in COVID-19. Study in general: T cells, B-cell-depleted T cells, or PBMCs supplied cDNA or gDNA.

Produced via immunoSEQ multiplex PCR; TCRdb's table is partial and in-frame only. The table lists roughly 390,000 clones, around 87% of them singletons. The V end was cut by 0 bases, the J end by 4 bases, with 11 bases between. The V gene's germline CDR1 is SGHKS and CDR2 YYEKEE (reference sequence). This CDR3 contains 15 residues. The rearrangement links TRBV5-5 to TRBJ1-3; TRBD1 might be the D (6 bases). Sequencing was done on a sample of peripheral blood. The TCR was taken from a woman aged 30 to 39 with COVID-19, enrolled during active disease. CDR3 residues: CASSLVGGQGNTIYF. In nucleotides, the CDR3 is TGTGCCAGCAGCTTGGTGGGGGGGCAAGGAAACACCATATATTTT.